This T cell receptor (beta chain) was documented in a study of molecular identifiers for immune sequencing clone quantification. General observations from the study: Spiked TCR RNA from one Jurkat cell reportedly showed up when mixed among one million naive cells. Identical TCR molecules sharing a barcode could underestimate highly expanded clone sizes.

CDR3 size: 14 residues. Trimming took 3 bases from V and 4 from J, leaving 13 bases between them. The germline V gene has CDR1 LGHDT and CDR2 YNNKEL (reference sequence). Concerning this clonotype itself: Its antigen is unidentified.

Library preparation followed earlier protocols using designated TCR primers. In TCRdb, the PCR reads were re-called with MiXCR into one record per CDR3 protein. The sample carries over 300,000 distinct CDR3 sequences, roughly 24% recorded once. J is TRBJ2-7 and V is TRBV3-1; D is possibly TRBD2 (5 bases). This clonotype was sampled from a human donor in good health. Some libraries in this study had Jurkat cell RNA spiked in. The sample comprised naive CD8+ T cells from blood, with Jurkat cell RNA spiked in. As to subset: FACS-sorted CD8+CD4-CCR7+CD45RA+ naive T cells. CDR3 residues: CASSHAGPPYEQYF. In DNA, the CDR3 is TGTGCCAGCAGCCATGCGGGCCCCCCTTACGAGCAGTACTTC.